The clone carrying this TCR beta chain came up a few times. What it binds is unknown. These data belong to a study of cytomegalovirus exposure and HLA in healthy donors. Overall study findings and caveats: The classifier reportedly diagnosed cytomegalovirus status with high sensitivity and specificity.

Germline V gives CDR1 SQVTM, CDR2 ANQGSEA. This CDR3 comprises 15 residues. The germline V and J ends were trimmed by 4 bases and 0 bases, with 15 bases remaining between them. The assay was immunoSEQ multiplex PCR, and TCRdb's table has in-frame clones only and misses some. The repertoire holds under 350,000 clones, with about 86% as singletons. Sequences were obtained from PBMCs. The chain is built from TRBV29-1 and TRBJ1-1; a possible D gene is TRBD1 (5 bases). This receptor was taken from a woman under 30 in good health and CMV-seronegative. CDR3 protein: CSVVGAGLVNTEAFF. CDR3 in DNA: TGCAGCGTTGTAGGGGCTGGGTTAGTGAACACTGAAGCTTTCTTT.